The text below deals with one T cell receptor (beta chain). Its antigen is not identified. The junction shows a germline mismatch at one end, possibly a read error. Here immunoSEQ multiplex PCR was the method, and the copy in TCRdb shows in-frame clones only, minus some. This sample has about 5,600 clones; roughly 82% occur once, and the top ten carry 6.2%. The sample comes from a study of T cells in lung cancer brain metastases. Study-level findings and limits: Paired lesions shared few clones; most were lesion-specific (mean Morisita about 0.2).

The length of the CDR3 is 17 residues. Germline CDR1 reads MNHNS; CDR2 reads SASEGT. The TCR comes from a man in his forties or fifties with non-small cell lung cancer that had spread to the brain. The chain is built from TRBV6-1 and TRBJ1-6; tentatively, D is TRBD1 (5 bases). The sequencing sample was made of tumor tissue from a brain metastasis. CDR3 loop: CASRDPYQGNHNSPLHF. The CDR3 nucleotides read TGTGCCAGCCGTGATCCATATCAGGGAAACCATAATTCACCCCTCCACTTT.